This T cell receptor (beta chain) appears in the sequencing data of a study of shared clonotypes between healthy human individuals. A deep-level run was used for the assay. Genomic DNA of each subset was evenly split across several immunoSEQ plates. Study processing details: ImmunoSEQ junction-only sequences lacked quality scores, so their filtering differed. Sequencing was performed with immunoSEQ multiplex PCR; in TCRdb, only in-frame clones are kept and a portion is missing. That table supplies the V and J calls and clone size; D and trimming were determined from the DNA. In the table there are some 2 million clones, approximately 95% of which are singletons. CDR3 length: 15 residues. Trimming removed 4 bases from V and 4 bases from J; junction bases left unmatched: 5. CDR1 is KGHSH and CDR2 is LQKENI in the germline V gene. All of the donors resided in Nashville, Tennessee, and each was a Caucasian adult.

Sequencing input: naive CD4+ T cells sorted from blood. The subset is: CD45RA+ positively selected. V usage is TRBV18 and J usage is TRBJ2-1, with 9 bases matching TRBD2. The origin of this receptor is a man aged 18 to 30 in good health. CDR3 region: CASSLLAGRYNEQFF. Here the CDR3 DNA reads TGTGCCAGCTCACTCCTAGCGGGGAGATACAATGAGCAGTTCTTC.